This T cell receptor (beta chain) was observed in a study of T cells in Graves' hyperthyroidism and ophthalmopathy. Study findings and constraints: Patients with ophthalmopathy were separated from those with stable hyperthyroidism by a 13 V-J model. Blood samples included most of the expanded thyroid clonotypes exceeding 0.001.

Looked up from germline, CDR1 is LNHDA and CDR2 is SQIVND (reference sequence). The CDR3 extends over 18 amino acids. J was trimmed by 0 bases and V by 5 bases; bases with no gene match: 13. What was amplified from RNA transcripts were TCR beta CDR3 regions. When the TCR CDR3 underwent first-round RT-PCR, the HTBI primer set was used. MiXCR, applied by TCRdb to the multiplex PCR reads, yields one record per CDR3 protein. This sample has more than 500,000 distinct CDR3 sequences; 35% to 55% occur once, and the top ten carry 15% to 20%. This clonotype has a handful of counts. The antigen is undetermined.

The chain uses TRBV19 and TRBJ1-5, with 7 bases aligning to TRBD1. Sequencing used peripheral blood or thyroid tissue (not recorded which). The receptor was isolated from an adult woman with Graves' disease, either hyperthyroidism or ophthalmopathy (not recorded which). The CDR3 DNA reads TGTGCCAGTAGTCCTAAACAGGGCAGGGGGTATAGCAATCAGCCCCAGCATTTT. Translation: CASSPKQGRGYSNQPQHF.